These 5 T cell receptor beta chains were sequenced from one sample in a study of blood T cell repertoires in COVID-19. Profiling relied on immunoSEQ multiplex PCR, and the TCRdb table lists in-frame clones only, not all of them. The sample contains around 100,000 clones, 70% to 90% of which appear only once. The sample taken for sequencing was peripheral blood. These receptors all stem from a man over 45 with active or convalescent COVID-19.

This sequence joins TRBV5-1 and TRBJ1-1; D remains ambiguous. The V gene lost 2 bases and the J gene lost 0 bases, with 8 bases spanning the gap. The CDR3 consists of 14 residues. Germline V gene data show CDR1 as SGHRS and CDR2 as YFSETQ. CDR3 bases: TGCGCCAGCAGCTTCAACATTCTGAACACTGAAGCTTTCTTT. Encoded protein: CASSFNILNTEAFF.

In its sample, this clone was seen a few times. This chain links TRBV19 with TRBJ1-1, with D perhaps TRBD1 (5 bases). The germline V gene encodes CDR1 LNHDA and CDR2 SQIVND (reference sequence). V was clipped by 4 bases and J by 10 bases, with 16 bases between them. The CDR3 sequence is 13 residues long. CDR3 nucleotide sequence: TGTGCCAGTAGTAATCCGGGCCAAGGGGTAGCTTTCTTT. This sequence encodes CASSNPGQGVAFF.

The chain's CDR3 is CASNTGVSTEAFF. In DNA, the CDR3 is TGTGCCAGTAATACAGGGGTTAGCACTGAAGCTTTCTTT. The chain joins TRBV19 to TRBJ1-1; TRBD1 matches 7 bases. The CDR3 has 13 amino acids. V lost 7 bases and J lost 4; bases outside the gene matches: 6. Germline CDR1 LNHDA, CDR2 SQIVND (reference sequence).

J is TRBJ2-2 and V is TRBV5-1; 7 bases match TRBD2. The CDR3 extends over 16 amino acids. V lost 7 bases and J lost 4; bases outside the gene matches: 13. Germline V gene sequence: CDR1 SGHRS, CDR2 YFSETQ. The CDR3 DNA reads TGCGCCAGCTTTAATGTGGGAGGGCCGCCCACCGGGGAGCTGTTTTTT. As protein: CASFNVGGPPTGELFF.

DNA of the CDR3: TGTGCCAGTAGTTTCCTAGCGGGAGGCCGGGAGCAGTTCTTC. This sequence encodes CASSFLAGGREQFF. The chain is built from TRBV19 and TRBJ2-1; TRBD2 matches 11 bases. V was clipped by 5 bases and J by 10 bases; unmatched bases: 7. This CDR3 has 14 residues. Looked up from germline, CDR1 is LNHDA and CDR2 is SQIVND (reference sequence).